This TCR beta chain is from a study of cytomegalovirus exposure and HLA in healthy donors. Findings and caveats of the study: Rarity marked most TCR sequences, yet some public TCRs occurred in many donors. A later analysis linked about 17,000 TCR beta sequences to HLA alleles at 0.05 false discovery rate. The authors excluded some V segments, including TRBV6-2 and TRBV6-3, as indistinguishable.

The PCR contained 60 Vbeta and 13 Jbeta primers. Assay: immunoSEQ multiplex PCR; the TCRdb copy retains only in-frame clones and omits some. The sample lists under 250,000 clones; approximately 78% were seen once. Germline V gene sequence: CDR1 MNHEY, CDR2 SMNVEV (reference sequence). The CDR3 consists of 13 residues. V lost 8 bases to trimming and J lost 0 bases, with 11 bases between them. This clone was seen more than once but under ten times. Its antigen is not known. The source material was PBMCs. The clonotype was recovered from a woman in her thirties or forties in good health and CMV-seronegative. The rearrangement uses TRBV27 and TRBJ2-7, with D perhaps matching TRBD1 (5 bases). The CDR3 DNA is TGTGCCAGCCGCCAGGACACCTCCTACGAGCAGTACTTC. Its translation: CASRQDTSYEQYF.